This T cell receptor (beta chain) is drawn from a study of a mutant IDH1 vaccine in newly diagnosed glioma (dated by TCRdb to the early 2020s). The study in broad terms: Across visits V03 through V10, patients got a total of eight vaccinations, given in weeks 1, 3, 5, 7, 11, 15, 19 and 23. Prior to enrollment, patients had been given standard therapy consisting of radiotherapy alone, temozolomide alone, or radiochemotherapy with temozolomide, with the combination given to most patients. For exploratory analyses, 25 to 30 treated patients had longitudinal TCRB deep sequencing done wherever samples were available. Vaccination started 4-6 weeks after radiotherapy alone, or was given together with temozolomide cycles in the groups whose treatment included chemotherapy. The approximately 30 treated patients were approximately 62% male and about 38% female, with a mean age of about 43 years. Peripheral blood was collected at six visits: V03 (baseline), V05, V07, V10, V12 and V13. What the work shows at the level of the full study, not this receptor alone: The authors stated that sample limitations prevented analyses of patient blood samples from being reproduced. Pseudoprogression appeared unrelated to alterations in the top peripheral T cell clonotypes detected by TCRB sequencing. Across multiple MHC alleles, vaccine-induced immune responses were seen in around 93% of patients. PBMC samples for TCRB deep sequencing were selected based on availability.

The library relied on the immunoSEQ multiplex PCR assay. Rearranged TCR beta chain sequences were amplified using the hsTCRB Kit according to the manufacturer's protocol. An Illumina MiSeq was used to sequence the TCRB libraries. As for how the authors treated the data: The proprietary platform of the kit vendor was used for demultiplexing, trimming and gene mapping. In its TCRdb copy, this immuneACCESS table keeps in-frame sequences only and misses some clones. Where compared with another copy, unresolved V genes explain less than half of these, and the others have no known cause. V, J and clone size are those of that table, while D and trimming were read from the DNA. The sample contains 70,000 to 90,000 clones, around nine tenths of them found a single time. The ten largest clones capture approximately 0.6% of the sample. In the case of this clone: Its target antigen remains unknown. No much larger clonotype is one base removed from it; base qualities were not supplied.

The time point label, as the study defines it: week 5, during vaccination. Each vaccine dose was 300 ug of a 20-mer mutant IDH1 peptide in Montanide, given subcutaneously with topical imiquimod. The donors had newly diagnosed IDH1-mutant astrocytomas of WHO grade 3 or 4 that showed loss of nuclear ATRX. The samples were drawn from NOA16, a multicentre, single-arm, open-label phase I trial in Germany that tested a mutant IDH1 peptide vaccine in humans for the first time. Genomic DNA for TCRB sequencing was extracted from EDTA blood using the DNeasy Blood and Tissue Kit. The receptor was derived from a woman aged 45-60 years with glioma. Sequences were derived from PBMCs, sampled from a glioma patient whose treatment included an IDH1 peptide vaccine.

The CDR3 protein sequence reads: CASSVQGANEKLFF. The sequenced DNA: TGTGCCAGTAGTGTACAGGGCGCGAATGAAAAACTGTTTTTT. The chain was built from TRBV19 and TRBJ1-4, and perhaps TRBD1 as D gene, on 6 matching bases. V is pared back by 5 bases and J by 5 bases, with 12 bases lying between the germline termini. For CDR1 and CDR2, the germline V gene (reference sequence) lists LNHDA and SQIVND. The CDR3 goes from the cysteine to the phenylalanine over 14 residues. Only CDR3 DNA is held: 42 bases, read in frame from base 1.